A selection of T cell receptor beta chains follows, all from one sample in a study of T cell responses to AZD1222 COVID-19 vaccine. Here immunoSEQ multiplex PCR was the method, and the copy in TCRdb shows in-frame clones only, minus some. In the table there are roughly 130,000 clones, roughly 93% of which are singletons. The input for sequencing was peripheral blood, taken on day 0 of AZD1222 vaccination. The receptors shown here come from an adult in good health. Each CDR3 is given without its conserved first and last residue. D genes are given only for firm matches.

D: .
V: TRBV2
J: TRBJ2-1
CDR3: ASSGDTSWGEQF

D: .
V: TRBV6-1
J: TRBJ1-5
CDR3: ASSKGQVTFDSNQPQH

D: .
V: TRBV6-5
J: TRBJ2-7
CDR3: ASSYSQVNGNYEQY

D: .
V: TRBV12-3/TRBV12-4
J: TRBJ2-5
CDR3: ASRRTVGETQY

D: TRBD1
V: TRBV7-9
J: TRBJ1-1
CDR3: ALSQGATEAF

D: TRBD1
V: TRBV5-1
J: TRBJ2-2
CDR3: ASSPGQGNTGELF

D: .
V: TRBV9
J: TRBJ1-5
CDR3: ASSVDLDQPQH

D: .
V: TRBV7-8
J: TRBJ1-4
CDR3: ASSRLRGGNEKLF

D: .
V: TRBV13
J: TRBJ2-1
CDR3: ASSLNGGRWEQF

D: .
V: TRBV4-1
J: TRBJ2-1
CDR3: ASSPVFDRYNEQF

D: .
V: TRBV7-2
J: TRBJ2-3
CDR3: ASRVSSFSTDTQY

D: .
V: TRBV18
J: TRBJ2-1
CDR3: ASSPGQAPSGEQF

D: TRBD2
V: TRBV9
J: TRBJ2-7
CDR3: ASSAGTSGSYEQY

D: .
V: TRBV7-6
J: TRBJ1-2
CDR3: ASSAYGAAGYT

D: .
V: TRBV24-1
J: TRBJ2-3
CDR3: ATSDHRDTQY

D: .
V: TRBV3-1/TRBV3-2
J: TRBJ2-1
CDR3: ASSQDALPNEQF

D: .
V: TRBV7-9
J: TRBJ2-1
CDR3: ASRDRRSSYNEQF

D: .
V: TRBV6-6
J: TRBJ1-3
CDR3: ASSYINTIY

D: .
V: TRBV6-6
J: TRBJ2-7
CDR3: ASSQGLGEQY

D: TRBD1
V: TRBV30
J: TRBJ1-2
CDR3: AWRATGDGYT

D: .
V: TRBV10-3
J: TRBJ2-7
CDR3: AIRDTASYEQY

D: .
V: TRBV27
J: TRBJ2-5
CDR3: ASSPRDTKETQY

D: .
V: TRBV7-9
J: TRBJ2-2
CDR3: ASSSQQGNTGELF

D: .
V: TRBV7-2
J: TRBJ1-1
CDR3: ASSRTGNTEAF

D: .
V: TRBV7-2
J: TRBJ2-7
CDR3: ASSLENYAPRQY

D: TRBD2
V: TRBV6-5
J: TRBJ2-7
CDR3: ASSRTSVSYEQY

D: .
V: TRBV5-8
J: TRBJ2-3
CDR3: ASSISDWTDTQY

D: .
V: TRBV27
J: TRBJ1-1
CDR3: ASSLWMGGSGTEAF

D: .
V: TRBV2
J: TRBJ2-3
CDR3: ASSSGSSTDTQY

D: .
V: TRBV10-3
J: TRBJ2-5
CDR3: AISEGNSPQETQY

D: TRBD1
V: TRBV3-1/TRBV3-2
J: TRBJ2-1
CDR3: ASSQGDRGSGEQF

D: .
V: TRBV11-2
J: TRBJ2-7
CDR3: ASSASRVIVHEQY

D: .
V: TRBV5-1
J: TRBJ2-6
CDR3: ASSDTSGANVLT

D: .
V: TRBV3-1/TRBV3-2
J: TRBJ1-1
CDR3: ASTTPLGTSYMNTEAF

D: .
V: TRBV7-2
J: TRBJ1-1
CDR3: ASSLWGVRGNTEAF

D: .
V: TRBV6-2/TRBV6-3
J: TRBJ2-5
CDR3: ASSPGLYRIQETQY

D: .
V: TRBV6-5
J: TRBJ2-1
CDR3: ASTTAGYSYNEQF

D: TRBD1
V: TRBV10-3
J: TRBJ1-6
CDR3: ASAAGDRGNSPLH

D: .
V: TRBV12-3/TRBV12-4
J: TRBJ2-2
CDR3: ASRPDTGELF

D: .
V: TRBV7-9
J: TRBJ1-5
CDR3: ASSLDTSNSNQPQH

D: TRBD1
V: TRBV7-9
J: TRBJ1-1
CDR3: ASSPSTGYFEAF

D: TRBD1
V: TRBV28
J: TRBJ1-2
CDR3: ASREGTGGGYT

D: TRBD1
V: TRBV7-7
J: TRBJ1-5
CDR3: ASSLVHRGRVGQPQH

D: .
V: TRBV19
J: TRBJ2-4
CDR3: ASSIDRGAKNIQY

D: .
V: TRBV7-2
J: TRBJ1-1
CDR3: ASSWLQGFQGGAF

D: .
V: TRBV6-1
J: TRBJ1-5
CDR3: ASSDQGSNQPQH

D: .
V: TRBV29-1
J: TRBJ1-2
CDR3: SVKGVGYT

D: TRBD2
V: TRBV24-1
J: TRBJ2-1
CDR3: ATSDPGTSGSYNEQF

D: .
V: TRBV7-9
J: TRBJ2-1
CDR3: ASSLVVGFSNEQF

D: TRBD2
V: TRBV5-6
J: TRBJ2-3
CDR3: ASSPRPAGGPRVTDTQY

D: TRBD2
V: TRBV18
J: TRBJ2-1
CDR3: ASSPAGGSYNEQF

D: .
V: TRBV7-8
J: TRBJ2-1
CDR3: ASSNPAGTHVVSSYNEQF

D: TRBD1
V: TRBV6-5
J: TRBJ1-1
CDR3: ASNRDRGHQAF

D: .
V: TRBV7-2
J: TRBJ1-6
CDR3: ASSKGDSYNSPLH

D: TRBD1
V: TRBV15
J: TRBJ1-1
CDR3: ATSRKTGDTEAF

D: .
V: TRBV24-1
J: TRBJ1-2
CDR3: ATSLDGEYGYT

D: .
V: TRBV28
J: TRBJ2-3
CDR3: ASSDPGEGMWTDTQY

D: .
V: TRBV7-9
J: TRBJ2-7
CDR3: ASSLSSYEQY

D: .
V: TRBV27
J: TRBJ1-5
CDR3: ASSLSGGVPNQPQH